This is a list of T cell receptor beta chains from one sample in a study of shared clonotypes between healthy human individuals. Using immunoSEQ multiplex PCR, the repertoire was profiled, and TCRdb retains in-frame clones only, with some absent. The sample has 2.3 million or so clones, 93% seen once; the top ten hold 0.39%. The source material was naive CD4+ T cells from PBMCs. These receptors all stem from a man younger than 35 in good health. Some clones in this sample may be carry-over from other donors' samples. CDR3s include the opening cysteine and the closing phenylalanine or tryptophan. D genes are given only for firm matches. Clone sizes are given selectively: once, few, many, or a class where the clone is expanded.

clone_size: -
v_call: TRBV25-1
d_call: -
j_call: TRBJ2-3
cdr3_nt: TGTGCCAGCAGTGAACCCTCGACACCCACAGATACGCAGTATTTT
cdr3_aa: CASSEPSTPTDTQYF

clone_size: -
v_call: TRBV11-2
d_call: TRBD2
j_call: TRBJ2-7
cdr3_nt: TGTGCCAGCAGCTTTGCTAGCGGGAGCTACGAGCAGTACTTC
cdr3_aa: CASSFASGSYEQYF

clone_size: -
v_call: TRBV19
d_call: TRBD2
j_call: TRBJ2-1
cdr3_nt: TGTGCCAGTCGCCCGGGACTAGGGTCCTCCAATGAGCAGTTCTTC
cdr3_aa: CASRPGLGSSNEQFF

clone_size: -
v_call: TRBV14
d_call: -
j_call: TRBJ2-7
cdr3_nt: TGTGCCAGCAGCCAAGGGGCTAGCCTCTGGTCCTACGAGCAGTACTTC
cdr3_aa: CASSQGASLWSYEQYF

clone_size: -
v_call: TRBV5-1
d_call: TRBD1
j_call: TRBJ1-1
cdr3_nt: TGCGCCAGCAGCTTGAGGACAGGGCGGAACACTGAAGCTTTCTTT
cdr3_aa: CASSLRTGRNTEAFF

clone_size: -
v_call: TRBV28
d_call: TRBD2
j_call: TRBJ2-7
cdr3_nt: TGTGCCTGTAAAGAAGCGGGAGGCGAGCAGTACTTC
cdr3_aa: CACKEAGGEQYF

clone_size: few
v_call: TRBV19
d_call: TRBD1
j_call: TRBJ2-2
cdr3_nt: TGTGCCAGTGGGGGACAGGCGAACACCGGGGAGCTGTTTTTT
cdr3_aa: CASGGQANTGELFF

clone_size: -
v_call: TRBV15
d_call: TRBD1
j_call: TRBJ1-2
cdr3_nt: TGTGCCACCCGTCCCGGGACAGGATATAACTATGGCTACACCTTC
cdr3_aa: CATRPGTGYNYGYTF

clone_size: -
v_call: TRBV28
d_call: -
j_call: TRBJ1-1
cdr3_nt: TGTGCCAGCAGCCTCTCCAAGGGAGGCACTGAAGCTTTCTTT
cdr3_aa: CASSLSKGGTEAFF

clone_size: few
v_call: TRBV7-9
d_call: -
j_call: TRBJ1-1
cdr3_nt: TGTGCCAGCAGCTTGGCCGGGGCCAGGGCGGGCACTGAAGCTTTCTTT
cdr3_aa: CASSLAGARAGTEAFF

clone_size: -
v_call: TRBV6-5
d_call: -
j_call: TRBJ1-3
cdr3_nt: TGTGCCAGCAGGTCAAAGAGGCAATCTGGAAACACCATATATTTT
cdr3_aa: CASRSKRQSGNTIYF

clone_size: -
v_call: TRBV6-5
d_call: -
j_call: TRBJ2-7
cdr3_nt: TGTGCCAGCAGTTACCGTCCTGGGTCATACGAGCAGTACTTC
cdr3_aa: CASSYRPGSYEQYF

clone_size: -
v_call: TRBV7-2
d_call: -
j_call: TRBJ2-2
cdr3_nt: TGTGCCAGCCGGGGGGCGGCGAACACCGGGGAGCTGTTTTTT
cdr3_aa: CASRGAANTGELFF

clone_size: -
v_call: TRBV28
d_call: -
j_call: TRBJ1-3
cdr3_nt: TGTGCCAGCTCAAGAGGAGGAAACACCATATATTTT
cdr3_aa: CASSRGGNTIYF

clone_size: once
v_call: TRBV6-6
d_call: -
j_call: TRBJ1-1
cdr3_nt: TGTGCCAGCAGTTACTGGCAGAACACTGAAGCTTTCTTT
cdr3_aa: CASSYWQNTEAFF

clone_size: -
v_call: TRBV5-1
d_call: TRBD2
j_call: TRBJ2-1
cdr3_nt: TGCGCCAGCAGCTTAGCTAGCGGGGTATACAATGAGCAGTTCTTC
cdr3_aa: CASSLASGVYNEQFF

clone_size: once
v_call: TRBV5-5
d_call: TRBD1
j_call: TRBJ2-7
cdr3_nt: TGTGCCAGCAGCTTGAAGGGACAGCAAACCTACGAGCAGTACTTC
cdr3_aa: CASSLKGQQTYEQYF

clone_size: -
v_call: TRBV5-1
d_call: -
j_call: TRBJ2-3
cdr3_nt: TGCGCCAGCAGCTTGGAACCTGGCACAGATACGCAGTATTTT
cdr3_aa: CASSLEPGTDTQYF

clone_size: -
v_call: TRBV2
d_call: -
j_call: TRBJ2-1
cdr3_nt: TGTGCCAGCAGTGAACCAGGGTATACCTACAATGAGCAGTTCTTC
cdr3_aa: CASSEPGYTYNEQFF

clone_size: -
v_call: TRBV11-1
d_call: -
j_call: TRBJ1-5
cdr3_nt: TGTGCCAGCAGCCACGATGTCAATCAGCCCCAGCATTTT
cdr3_aa: CASSHDVNQPQHF

clone_size: -
v_call: TRBV5-1
d_call: -
j_call: TRBJ2-3
cdr3_nt: TGCGCCAGCAGATATGGGGACTCCCATGGGGCAGATACGCAGTATTTT
cdr3_aa: CASRYGDSHGADTQYF

clone_size: -
v_call: TRBV19
d_call: TRBD1
j_call: TRBJ1-2
cdr3_nt: TGTGCCACCCACCAGAACAGGGGGTACCATGGCTACACCTTC
cdr3_aa: CATHQNRGYHGYTF

clone_size: -
v_call: TRBV28
d_call: -
j_call: TRBJ2-7
cdr3_nt: TGTGCCAGCAGTTCTAGCCGTGGTCCCAATTCCCTCTCCTACGAGCAGTACTTC
cdr3_aa: CASSSSRGPNSLSYEQYF

clone_size: -
v_call: TRBV18
d_call: TRBD1
j_call: TRBJ1-3
cdr3_nt: TGTGCCAGCTCACCGGGGACAGGGGCTGGAAACACCATATATTTT
cdr3_aa: CASSPGTGAGNTIYF

clone_size: once
v_call: TRBV7-9
d_call: TRBD2
j_call: TRBJ2-2
cdr3_nt: TGTGCCAGCAGCATTTCTAGCGGGGGGAACACCGGGGAGCTGTTTTTT
cdr3_aa: CASSISSGGNTGELFF

clone_size: -
v_call: TRBV19
d_call: -
j_call: TRBJ1-4
cdr3_nt: TGTGCCAGTAGTATAGTGCAGGGCCGGGAAAAACTGTTTTTT
cdr3_aa: CASSIVQGREKLFF

clone_size: -
v_call: TRBV2
d_call: TRBD1
j_call: TRBJ1-1
cdr3_nt: TGTGCCAGCACAAGGACAGGGGTCGGAGCTTTCTTT
cdr3_aa: CASTRTGVGAFF

clone_size: -
v_call: TRBV5-1
d_call: TRBD2
j_call: TRBJ2-1
cdr3_nt: TGCGCCAGCAGCTTGGTTCCAGCGGGAGACGATGAGCAGTTCTTC
cdr3_aa: CASSLVPAGDDEQFF

clone_size: -
v_call: TRBV27
d_call: -
j_call: TRBJ2-2
cdr3_nt: TGTGCCAGCAGTTTATCGCGACACACCGGGGAGCTGTTTTTT
cdr3_aa: CASSLSRHTGELFF

clone_size: -
v_call: TRBV7-9
d_call: TRBD2
j_call: TRBJ2-1
cdr3_nt: TGTGCCAGCAGCTTAGAGCGGGAGGGCCCCAATGAGCAGTTCTTC
cdr3_aa: CASSLEREGPNEQFF

clone_size: -
v_call: TRBV5-4
d_call: -
j_call: TRBJ2-1
cdr3_nt: TGTGCCAGCAGCTCCCCGGGGGGGACAGGGTATTATGAGCAGTTCTTC
cdr3_aa: CASSSPGGTGYYEQFF

clone_size: -
v_call: TRBV7-9
d_call: TRBD1
j_call: TRBJ1-1
cdr3_nt: TGTGCCAGCAGCCTTACAGGGGTTGGCACTGAAGCTTTCTTT
cdr3_aa: CASSLTGVGTEAFF

clone_size: -
v_call: TRBV6-1
d_call: -
j_call: TRBJ2-5
cdr3_nt: TGTGCCAGCAGTGAAAGGGGGGGCCTTTTGGAGACCCAGTACTTC
cdr3_aa: CASSERGGLLETQYF

clone_size: -
v_call: TRBV6-5
d_call: -
j_call: TRBJ1-1
cdr3_nt: TGTGCCAGCAGTACGACCTTAGGGACTGAAGCTTTCTTT
cdr3_aa: CASSTTLGTEAFF

clone_size: once
v_call: TRBV5-1
d_call: -
j_call: TRBJ1-1
cdr3_nt: TGCGCCAGCAGCTTGGAGTTGGGGGTGAGGAACACTGAAGCTTTCTTT
cdr3_aa: CASSLELGVRNTEAFF

clone_size: -
v_call: TRBV28
d_call: -
j_call: TRBJ1-3
cdr3_nt: TGTGCCAGCAGTTCTTCTAATCAAGAGAGCTCTGGAAACACCATATATTTT
cdr3_aa: CASSSSNQESSGNTIYF

clone_size: -
v_call: TRBV13
d_call: -
j_call: TRBJ2-7
cdr3_nt: TGTGCCAGCAGCCCCCTTGCTAAGAGGGCTTCCTACGAGCAGTACTTC
cdr3_aa: CASSPLAKRASYEQYF

clone_size: -
v_call: TRBV28
d_call: -
j_call: TRBJ1-2
cdr3_nt: TGTGCCAGCAGTTTTGGCTCCTATGGCTACACCTTC
cdr3_aa: CASSFGSYGYTF

clone_size: once
v_call: TRBV10-3
d_call: -
j_call: TRBJ2-7
cdr3_nt: TGTGCCATCAGTGAGTCGGGGGGTCGGAGGGGCCTTGAGCAGTACTTC
cdr3_aa: CAISESGGRRGLEQYF

clone_size: once
v_call: TRBV6-1
d_call: -
j_call: TRBJ1-1
cdr3_nt: TGTGCCAGCAGTGAAAAAATGCTTTGGGCTGAAGCTTTCTTT
cdr3_aa: CASSEKMLWAEAFF

clone_size: -
v_call: TRBV5-1
d_call: -
j_call: TRBJ2-7
cdr3_nt: TGCGCCAGCACACTGGGGGGTACGATATCCTACGAGCAGTACTTC
cdr3_aa: CASTLGGTISYEQYF

clone_size: -
v_call: TRBV5-4
d_call: TRBD2
j_call: TRBJ2-5
cdr3_nt: TGTGCCAGCAGCTTTAAAAGCGGGAGAGAGACCCAGTACTTC
cdr3_aa: CASSFKSGRETQYF

clone_size: -
v_call: TRBV25-1
d_call: TRBD2
j_call: TRBJ2-7
cdr3_nt: TGTGCCAGCAGTGGGGAACTAGCGGGAGGAATGTCACCCTACGAGCAGTACTTC
cdr3_aa: CASSGELAGGMSPYEQYF

clone_size: -
v_call: TRBV5-4
d_call: TRBD2
j_call: TRBJ2-7
cdr3_nt: TGTGCCAGCAGCGAACATAGCGGGAACTCCTACGAGCAGTACTTC
cdr3_aa: CASSEHSGNSYEQYF

clone_size: once
v_call: TRBV20-1
d_call: -
j_call: TRBJ2-1
cdr3_nt: TGCAGTGCTAGGACCTACAATGAGCAGTTCTTC
cdr3_aa: CSARTYNEQFF

clone_size: -
v_call: TRBV11-2
d_call: TRBD1
j_call: TRBJ2-1
cdr3_nt: TGTGCCAGCAGCACACTAAGGACAGGGGGAAATGAGCAGTTCTTC
cdr3_aa: CASSTLRTGGNEQFF

clone_size: -
v_call: TRBV7-9
d_call: TRBD2
j_call: TRBJ2-1
cdr3_nt: TGTGCCAGCAGCTACGGCGGGAGGCGTAATGAGCAGTTCTTC
cdr3_aa: CASSYGGRRNEQFF